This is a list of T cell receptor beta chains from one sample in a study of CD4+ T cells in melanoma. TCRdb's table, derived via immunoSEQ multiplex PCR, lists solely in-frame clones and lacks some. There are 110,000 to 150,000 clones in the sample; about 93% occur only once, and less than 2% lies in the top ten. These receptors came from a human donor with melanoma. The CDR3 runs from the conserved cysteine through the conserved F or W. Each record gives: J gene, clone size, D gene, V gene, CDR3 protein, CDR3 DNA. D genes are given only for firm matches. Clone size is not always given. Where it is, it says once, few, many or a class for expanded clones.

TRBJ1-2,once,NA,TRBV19,CASSETTVLYGYTF,TGTGCCAGTAGTGAGACGACAGTACTCTATGGCTACACCTTC
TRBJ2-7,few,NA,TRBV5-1,CASSLAGRSGEQYF,TGCGCCAGCAGCTTGGCCGGTAGGTCGGGCGAGCAGTACTTC
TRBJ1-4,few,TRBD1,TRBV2,CASSLGTGGGEKLFF,TGTGCCAGCAGTCTAGGGACAGGGGGAGGGGAAAAACTGTTTTTT
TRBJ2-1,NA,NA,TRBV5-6,CASSLQGRDQFF,TGTGCCAGCAGCTTGCAGGGCAGGGATCAGTTCTTC
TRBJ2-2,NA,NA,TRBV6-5,CASSYSYGSNTGELFF,TGTGCCAGCAGTTACTCGTACGGGTCGAACACCGGGGAGCTGTTTTTT
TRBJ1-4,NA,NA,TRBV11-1,CASSLEFGENEKLFF,TGTGCCAGCAGCTTGGAATTTGGTGAAAATGAAAAACTGTTTTTT
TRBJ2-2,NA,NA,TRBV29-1,CSVERNTGELFF,TGCAGCGTTGAGAGGAACACCGGGGAGCTGTTTTTT
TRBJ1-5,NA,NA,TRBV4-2,CASSQGSGHGNQPQHF,TGTGCCAGCAGCCAGGGGTCAGGGCATGGCAATCAGCCCCAGCATTTT
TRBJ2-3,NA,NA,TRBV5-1,CASSLGATDTQYF,TGCGCCAGCAGCTTGGGGGCTACAGATACGCAGTATTTT
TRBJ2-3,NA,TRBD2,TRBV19,CASSIGQAGGIDTQYF,TGTGCCAGTAGTATAGGGCAAGCGGGGGGGATAGATACGCAGTATTTT
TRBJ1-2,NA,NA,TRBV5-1,CASSLVDTGYTF,TGCGCCAGCAGCTTGGTCGACACTGGCTACACCTTC
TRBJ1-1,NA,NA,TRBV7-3,CASSAFPGLEAFF,TGTGCCAGCAGCGCCTTTCCCGGACTTGAAGCTTTCTTT
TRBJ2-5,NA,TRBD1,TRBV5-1,CASSPGQGSWETQYF,TGCGCCAGCAGCCCGGGACAGGGAAGTTGGGAGACCCAGTACTTC
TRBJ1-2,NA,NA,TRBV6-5,CASSYSQASGGYGYTF,TGTGCCAGCAGTTACTCTCAGGCGTCGGGGGGCTATGGCTACACCTTC
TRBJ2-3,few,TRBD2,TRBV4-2,CASSQAGGSSGATDTQYF,TGTGCCAGCAGCCAAGCCGGGGGGTCTAGCGGGGCCACAGATACGCAGTATTTT
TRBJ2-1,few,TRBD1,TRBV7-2,CASSRDRVNEQFF,TGTGCCAGCTCACGGGACAGGGTAAATGAGCAGTTCTTC
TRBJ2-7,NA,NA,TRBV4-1,CASSPLGRGREQYF,TGCGCCAGCAGCCCCCTAGGCAGGGGACGCGAGCAGTACTTC
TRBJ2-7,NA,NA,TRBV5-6,CASSLGAGAKAYEQYF,TGTGCCAGCAGCTTGGGAGCAGGGGCAAAGGCCTACGAGCAGTACTTC
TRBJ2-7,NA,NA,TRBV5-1,CASSYTGFPTYEQYF,TGCGCCAGCAGCTATACAGGGTTCCCCACCTACGAGCAGTACTTC
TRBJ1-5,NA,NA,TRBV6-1,CASSVGGQPQHF,TGTGCCAGCAGTGTAGGGGGGCAGCCCCAGCATTTT
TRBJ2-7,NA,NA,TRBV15,CATSRDGGPAEQYF,TGTGCCACCAGCAGAGACGGGGGGCCAGCCGAGCAGTACTTC
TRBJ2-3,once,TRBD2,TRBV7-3,CASSFSGGALDTQYF,TGTGCCAGCAGCTTTAGCGGGGGGGCCCTGGATACGCAGTATTTT
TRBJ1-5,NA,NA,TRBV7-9,CARFPSGVSQPQHF,TGTGCCAGATTCCCCTCGGGCGTGAGTCAGCCCCAGCATTTT
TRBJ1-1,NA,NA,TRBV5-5,CASSLKQGNTEAFF,TGTGCCAGCAGCTTGAAACAGGGAAACACTGAAGCTTTCTTT
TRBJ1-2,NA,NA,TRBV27,CASSRTVNYGYTF,TGTGCCAGCAGCCGGACGGTTAACTATGGCTACACCTTC
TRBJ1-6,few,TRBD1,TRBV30,CAWSVRQGVTLHF,TGTGCCTGGAGTGTACGACAGGGGGTCACCCTCCACTTT
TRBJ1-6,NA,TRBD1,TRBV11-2,CASRRGQGLNPLHF,TGTGCCAGCAGACGGGGACAGGGCCTTAATCCCCTCCACTTT
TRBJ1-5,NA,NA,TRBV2,CASRGLWENQPQHF,TGTGCCAGCCGGGGACTCTGGGAGAATCAGCCCCAGCATTTT
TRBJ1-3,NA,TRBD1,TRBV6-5,CASSPTGGVGNTIYF,TGTGCCAGCAGTCCGACAGGGGGCGTTGGAAACACCATATATTTT
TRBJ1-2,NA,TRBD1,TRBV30,CADRDNYGYTF,TGTGCGGACAGGGACAATTATGGCTACACCTTC
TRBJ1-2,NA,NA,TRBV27,CASSSRAGYGYTF,TGTGCCAGCAGTTCTCGGGCCGGCTATGGCTACACCTTC
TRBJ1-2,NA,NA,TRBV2,CASSEFPQGRGYTF,TGTGCCAGCAGTGAATTCCCGCAGGGTCGCGGCTACACCTTC
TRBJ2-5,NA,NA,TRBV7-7,CASSRVAPETQYF,TGTGCCAGCAGCCGCGTAGCCCCAGAGACCCAGTACTTC
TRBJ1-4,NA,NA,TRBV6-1,CASRDPEKLFF,TGTGCCAGCAGGGACCCTGAAAAACTGTTTTTT
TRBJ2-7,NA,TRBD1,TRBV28,CASSLRTGTGINEQYF,TGTGCCAGCAGTTTACGGACCGGGACAGGGATCAACGAGCAGTACTTC